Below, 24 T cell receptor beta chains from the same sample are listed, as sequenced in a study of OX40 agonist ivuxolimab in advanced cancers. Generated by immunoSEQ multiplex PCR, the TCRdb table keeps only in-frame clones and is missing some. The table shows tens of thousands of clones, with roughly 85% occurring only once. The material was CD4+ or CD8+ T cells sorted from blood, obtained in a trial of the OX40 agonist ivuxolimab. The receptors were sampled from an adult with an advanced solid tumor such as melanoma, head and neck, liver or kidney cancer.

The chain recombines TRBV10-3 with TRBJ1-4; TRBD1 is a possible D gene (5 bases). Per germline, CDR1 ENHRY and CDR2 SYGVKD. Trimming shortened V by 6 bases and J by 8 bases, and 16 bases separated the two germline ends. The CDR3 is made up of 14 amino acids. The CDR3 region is CAISPGQGEEKLFF. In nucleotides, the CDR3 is TGTGCCATCAGCCCCGGGCAGGGAGAAGAAAAACTGTTTTTT.

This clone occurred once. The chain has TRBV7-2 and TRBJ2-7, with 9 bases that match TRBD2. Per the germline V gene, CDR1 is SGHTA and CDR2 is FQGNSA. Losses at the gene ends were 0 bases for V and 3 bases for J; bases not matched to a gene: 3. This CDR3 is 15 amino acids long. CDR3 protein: CASSLALAGNYEQYF. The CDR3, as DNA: TGTGCCAGCAGCTTAGCACTAGCGGGTAACTACGAGCAGTACTTC.

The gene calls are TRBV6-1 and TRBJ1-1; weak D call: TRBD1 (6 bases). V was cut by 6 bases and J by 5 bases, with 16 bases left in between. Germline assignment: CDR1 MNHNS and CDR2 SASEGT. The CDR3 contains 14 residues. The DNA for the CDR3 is TGTGCCAGCAGCCTCACAGGGCCTGGTACTGAAGCTTTCTTT. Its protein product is CASSLTGPGTEAFF.

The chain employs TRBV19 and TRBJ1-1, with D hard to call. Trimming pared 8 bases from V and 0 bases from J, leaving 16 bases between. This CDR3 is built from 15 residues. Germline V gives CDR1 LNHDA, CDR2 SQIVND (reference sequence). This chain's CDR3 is CASGGGRTMNTEAFF. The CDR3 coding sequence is TGTGCCAGTGGCGGAGGGCGGACCATGAACACTGAAGCTTTCTTT.

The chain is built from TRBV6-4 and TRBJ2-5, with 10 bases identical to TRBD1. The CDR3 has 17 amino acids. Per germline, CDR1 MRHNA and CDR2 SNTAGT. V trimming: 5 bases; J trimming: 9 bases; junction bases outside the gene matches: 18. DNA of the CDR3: TGTGCCAGCAGTCCCGTTGTGCGTGGGACAGGGGAAGTGGCCCAGTACTTC. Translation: CASSPVVRGTGEVAQYF.

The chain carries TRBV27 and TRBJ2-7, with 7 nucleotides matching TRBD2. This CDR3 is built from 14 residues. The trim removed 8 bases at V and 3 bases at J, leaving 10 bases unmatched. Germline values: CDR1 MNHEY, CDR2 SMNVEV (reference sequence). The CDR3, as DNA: TGTGCCAGCCGTAGGGGAGCGGGACTCTACGAGCAGTACTTC. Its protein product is CASRRGAGLYEQYF.

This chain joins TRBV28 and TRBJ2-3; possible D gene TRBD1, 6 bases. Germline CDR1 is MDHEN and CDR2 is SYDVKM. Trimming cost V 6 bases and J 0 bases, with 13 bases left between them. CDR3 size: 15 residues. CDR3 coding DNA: TGTGCCAGCAGCGGACAGACTCCTAGCACAGATACGCAGTATTTT. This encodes CASSGQTPSTDTQYF.

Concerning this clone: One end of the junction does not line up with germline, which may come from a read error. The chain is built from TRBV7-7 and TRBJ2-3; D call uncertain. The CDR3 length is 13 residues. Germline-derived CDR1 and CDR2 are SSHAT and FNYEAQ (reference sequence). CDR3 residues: CASSLAEADTQYF. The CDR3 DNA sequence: TGTGCTAGCAGCTTAGCCGAGGCAGATACGCAGTATTTT. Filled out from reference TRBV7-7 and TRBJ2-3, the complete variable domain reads GAGVSQSPRYKVTKRGQDVTLRCDPISSHATLYWYQQALGQGPEFLTYFNYEAQPDKSGLPSDRFSAERPEGSISTLTIQRTEQRDSAMYRCASSLAEADTQYFGPGTRLTVL.

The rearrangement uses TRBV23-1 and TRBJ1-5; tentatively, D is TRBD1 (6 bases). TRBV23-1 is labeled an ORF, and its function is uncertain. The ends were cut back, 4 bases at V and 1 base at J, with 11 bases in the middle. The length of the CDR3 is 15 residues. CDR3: CASSLGRGSNQPQHF. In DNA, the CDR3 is TGCGCCAGCAGTCTAGGCAGGGGAAGCAATCAGCCCCAGCATTTT.

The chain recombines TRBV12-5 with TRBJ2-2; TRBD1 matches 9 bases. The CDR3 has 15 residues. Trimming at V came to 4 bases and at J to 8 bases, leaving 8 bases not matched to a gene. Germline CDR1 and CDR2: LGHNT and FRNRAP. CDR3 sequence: CASGSGQGGVGELFF. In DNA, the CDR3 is TGTGCTAGTGGTTCGGGACAGGGAGGTGTTGGGGAGCTGTTTTTT.

The CDR3 region is CSVELAYTDTQYF. In DNA, the CDR3 is TGCAGCGTTGAACTAGCGTACACAGATACGCAGTATTTT. The chain links TRBV29-1 to TRBJ2-3, with D possibly matching TRBD2 (6 bases). Germline CDR1 and CDR2: SQVTM and ANQGSEA. V lost 2 bases, J lost 2 bases, and 8 bases lay in between. The CDR3 covers 13 residues.

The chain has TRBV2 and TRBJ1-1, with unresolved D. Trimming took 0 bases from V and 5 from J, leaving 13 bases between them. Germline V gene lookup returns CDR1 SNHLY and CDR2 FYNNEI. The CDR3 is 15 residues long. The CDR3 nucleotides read TGTGCCAGCAGTGAAGCGCTCTCCTTTCAGACTGAAGCTTTCTTT. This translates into CASSEALSFQTEAFF.

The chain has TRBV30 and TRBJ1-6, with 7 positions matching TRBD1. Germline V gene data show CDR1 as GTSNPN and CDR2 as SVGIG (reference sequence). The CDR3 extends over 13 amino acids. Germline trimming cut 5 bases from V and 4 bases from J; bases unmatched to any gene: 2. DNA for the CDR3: TGTGCCTGGCAACAGGGGTATAATTCACCCCTCCACTTT. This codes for CAWQQGYNSPLHF.

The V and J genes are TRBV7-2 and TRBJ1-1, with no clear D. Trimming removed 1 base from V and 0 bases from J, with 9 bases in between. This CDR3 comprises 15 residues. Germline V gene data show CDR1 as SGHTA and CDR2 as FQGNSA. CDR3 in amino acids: CASSLGQVLNTEAFF. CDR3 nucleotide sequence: TGTGCCAGCAGCTTAGGTCAGGTGCTGAACACTGAAGCTTTCTTT.

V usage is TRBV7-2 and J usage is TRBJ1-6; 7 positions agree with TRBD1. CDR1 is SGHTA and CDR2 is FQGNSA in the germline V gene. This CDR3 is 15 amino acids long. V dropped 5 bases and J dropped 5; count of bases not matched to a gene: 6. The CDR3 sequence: CASSPDRNDNSPLHF. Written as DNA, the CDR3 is TGTGCCAGCAGCCCGGACAGGAACGATAATTCACCCCTCCACTTT.

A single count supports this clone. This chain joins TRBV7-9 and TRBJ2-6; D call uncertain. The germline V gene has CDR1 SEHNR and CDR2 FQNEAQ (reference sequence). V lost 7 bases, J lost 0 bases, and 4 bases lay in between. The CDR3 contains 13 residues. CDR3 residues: CASKTSGANVLTF. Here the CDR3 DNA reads TGTGCCAGCAAAACCTCTGGGGCCAACGTCCTGACTTTC.

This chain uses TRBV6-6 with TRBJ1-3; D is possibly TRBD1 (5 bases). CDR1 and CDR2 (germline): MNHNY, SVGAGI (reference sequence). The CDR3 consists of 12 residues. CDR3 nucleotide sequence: TGTTCGTGCCGGGACGTGGGAAACACCATATATTTT. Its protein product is CSCRDVGNTIYF.

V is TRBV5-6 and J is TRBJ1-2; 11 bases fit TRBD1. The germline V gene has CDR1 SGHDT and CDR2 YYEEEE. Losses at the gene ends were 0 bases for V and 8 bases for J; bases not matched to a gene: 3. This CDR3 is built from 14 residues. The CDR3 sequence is CASSLADRGRGYTF. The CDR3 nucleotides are TGTGCCAGCAGCTTGGCGGACAGGGGGCGCGGCTACACCTTC.

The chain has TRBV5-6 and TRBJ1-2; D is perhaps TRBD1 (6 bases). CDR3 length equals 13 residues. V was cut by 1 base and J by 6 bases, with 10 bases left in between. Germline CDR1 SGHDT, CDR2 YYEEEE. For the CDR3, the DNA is TGTGCCAGCAGCTTGAAGTCAGGGGATGGCTACACCTTC. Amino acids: CASSLKSGDGYTF.

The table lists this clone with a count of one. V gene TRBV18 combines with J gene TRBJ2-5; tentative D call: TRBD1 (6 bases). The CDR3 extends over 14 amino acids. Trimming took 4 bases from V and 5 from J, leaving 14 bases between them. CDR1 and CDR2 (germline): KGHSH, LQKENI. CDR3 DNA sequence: TGTGCCAGCTCACAACAGGGTTACCTGGAGACCCAGTACTTC. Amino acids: CASSQQGYLETQYF.

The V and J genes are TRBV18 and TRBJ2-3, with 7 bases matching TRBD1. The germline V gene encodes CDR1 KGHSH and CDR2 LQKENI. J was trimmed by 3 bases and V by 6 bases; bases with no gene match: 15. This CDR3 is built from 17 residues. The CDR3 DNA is TGTGCCAGCTCTCAAACGACAGGGCAGGGCGTGACAGATACGCAGTATTTT. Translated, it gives CASSQTTGQGVTDTQYF.

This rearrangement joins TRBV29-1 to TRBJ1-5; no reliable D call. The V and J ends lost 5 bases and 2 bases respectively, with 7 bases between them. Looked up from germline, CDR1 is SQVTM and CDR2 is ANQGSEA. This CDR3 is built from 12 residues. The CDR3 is CSVIRGNQPQHF. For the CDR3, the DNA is TGCAGCGTTATCCGGGGCAATCAGCCCCAGCATTTT.

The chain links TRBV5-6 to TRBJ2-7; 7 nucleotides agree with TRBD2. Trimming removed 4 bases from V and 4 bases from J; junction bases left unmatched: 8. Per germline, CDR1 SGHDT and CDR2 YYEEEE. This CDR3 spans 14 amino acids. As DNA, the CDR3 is TGTGCCAGCAGCCCGGTGGAGGGAGGGTACGAGCAGTACTTC. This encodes CASSPVEGGYEQYF.

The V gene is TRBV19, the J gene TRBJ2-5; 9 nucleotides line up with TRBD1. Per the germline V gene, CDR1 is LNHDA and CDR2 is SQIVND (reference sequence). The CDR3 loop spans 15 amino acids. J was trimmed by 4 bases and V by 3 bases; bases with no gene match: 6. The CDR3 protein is CASSISDRGRETQYF. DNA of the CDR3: TGTGCCAGTAGTATCTCGGACAGGGGACGAGAGACCCAGTACTTC.